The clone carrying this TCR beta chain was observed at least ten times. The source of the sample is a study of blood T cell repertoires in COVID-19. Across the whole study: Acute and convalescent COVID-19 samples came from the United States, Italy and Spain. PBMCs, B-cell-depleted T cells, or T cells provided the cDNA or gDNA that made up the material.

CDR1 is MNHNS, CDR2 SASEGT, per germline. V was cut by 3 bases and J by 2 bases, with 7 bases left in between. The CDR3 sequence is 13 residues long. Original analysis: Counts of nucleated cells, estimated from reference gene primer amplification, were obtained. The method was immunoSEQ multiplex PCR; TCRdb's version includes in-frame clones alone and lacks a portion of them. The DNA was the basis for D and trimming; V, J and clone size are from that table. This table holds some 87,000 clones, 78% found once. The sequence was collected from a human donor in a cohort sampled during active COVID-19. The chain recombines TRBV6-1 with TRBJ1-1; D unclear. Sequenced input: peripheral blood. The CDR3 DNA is TGTGCCAGCAGTGAGAGTTTTAACACTGAAGCTTTCTTT. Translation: CASSESFNTEAFF.